This TCR beta chain was found in a study of T-cell memory formation after mild COVID-19. Study results and limitations: Within pre-infection memory, some responding clones were found, suggesting cross-reactive memory joined.

Using its own MiXCR run on the 5' RACE reads, TCRdb lists one record per CDR3 protein. The table has around 500,000 distinct CDR3 sequences, 15% to 20% seen once. V was clipped by 0 bases and J by 2 bases, with 12 bases between them. The germline CDR1 and CDR2 sequences are SGHNT and YYREEE (reference sequence). The CDR3 contains 15 residues. This clonotype showed up just a few times. The antigen is undetermined. This TCR derives from an adult woman who had mild COVID-19 (a few samples of this study predate the infection). Cell type and time point are not known. Sequenced material: PBMCs or a T cell subset sorted from them (not recorded which). The chain links TRBV5-4 to TRBJ2-7; tentative D call: TRBD1 (5 bases). In DNA form, the CDR3 reads TGTGCCAGCAGCTTGGGGGGCGACTCCACCTACGAGCAGTACTTC. Translation gives CASSLGGDSTYEQYF. The variable domain in full, with the rest retrieved from reference TRBV5-4 and TRBJ2-7, is ETGVTQSPTHLIKTRGQQVTLRCSSQSGHNTVSWYQQALGQGPQFIFQYYREEENGRGNFPPRFSGLQFPNYSSELNVNALELDDSALYLCASSLGGDSTYEQYFGPGTRLTVT.